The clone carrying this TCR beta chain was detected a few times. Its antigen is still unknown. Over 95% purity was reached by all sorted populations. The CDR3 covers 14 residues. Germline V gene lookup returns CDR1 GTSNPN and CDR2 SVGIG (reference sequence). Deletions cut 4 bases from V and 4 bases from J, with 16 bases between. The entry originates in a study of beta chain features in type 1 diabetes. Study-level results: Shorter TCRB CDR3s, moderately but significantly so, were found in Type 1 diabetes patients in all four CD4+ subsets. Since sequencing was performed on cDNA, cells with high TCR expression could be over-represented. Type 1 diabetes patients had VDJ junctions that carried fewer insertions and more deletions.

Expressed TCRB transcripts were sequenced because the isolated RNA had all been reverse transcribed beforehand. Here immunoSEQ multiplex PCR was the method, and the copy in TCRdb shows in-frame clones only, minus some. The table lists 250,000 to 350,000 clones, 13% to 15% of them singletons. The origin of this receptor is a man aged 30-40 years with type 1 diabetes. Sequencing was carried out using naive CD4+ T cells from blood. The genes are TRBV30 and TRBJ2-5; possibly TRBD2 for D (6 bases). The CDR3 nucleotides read TGTGCCTGGACCCTGTTTCACGGGGGAGAGACCCAGTACTTC. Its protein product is CAWTLFHGGETQYF.